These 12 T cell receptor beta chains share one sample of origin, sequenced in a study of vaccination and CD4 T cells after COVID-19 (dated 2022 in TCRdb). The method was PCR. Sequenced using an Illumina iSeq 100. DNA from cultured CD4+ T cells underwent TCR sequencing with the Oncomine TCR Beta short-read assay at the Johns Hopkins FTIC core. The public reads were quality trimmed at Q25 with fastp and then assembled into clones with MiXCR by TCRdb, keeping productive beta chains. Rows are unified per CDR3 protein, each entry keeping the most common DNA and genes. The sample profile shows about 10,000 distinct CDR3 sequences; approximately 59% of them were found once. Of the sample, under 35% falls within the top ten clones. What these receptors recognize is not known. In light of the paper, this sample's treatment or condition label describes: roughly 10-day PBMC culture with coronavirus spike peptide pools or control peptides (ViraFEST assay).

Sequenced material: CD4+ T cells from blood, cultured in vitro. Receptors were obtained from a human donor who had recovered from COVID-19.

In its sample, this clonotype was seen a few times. DNA for the CDR3: TGTGCCAGCAGCTTAGAAGGACCAGCACCCTATGGCTACACCTTC. It encodes CASSLEGPAPYGYTF. The chain is built from TRBV7-9 and TRBJ1-2; D not resolved. Trimming left V 1 base short and J 4 bases short, with 13 bases between. Germline V CDR1 and CDR2: SEHNR, FQNEAQ (reference sequence). The CDR3 extends over 15 amino acids.

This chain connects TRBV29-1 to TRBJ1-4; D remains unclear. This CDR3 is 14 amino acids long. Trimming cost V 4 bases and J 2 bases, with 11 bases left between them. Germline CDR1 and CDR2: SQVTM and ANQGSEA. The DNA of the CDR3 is TGCAGCGTTGTTGGTCCGGGTACTAATGAAAAACTGTTTTTT. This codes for CSVVGPGTNEKLFF.

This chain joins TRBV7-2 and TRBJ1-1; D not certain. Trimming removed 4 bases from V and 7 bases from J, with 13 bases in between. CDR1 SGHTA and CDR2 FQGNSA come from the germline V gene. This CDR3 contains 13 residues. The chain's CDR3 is CASSSLPGIEAFF. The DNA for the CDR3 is TGTGCCAGCAGCTCCCTTCCCGGGATTGAAGCTTTCTTT.

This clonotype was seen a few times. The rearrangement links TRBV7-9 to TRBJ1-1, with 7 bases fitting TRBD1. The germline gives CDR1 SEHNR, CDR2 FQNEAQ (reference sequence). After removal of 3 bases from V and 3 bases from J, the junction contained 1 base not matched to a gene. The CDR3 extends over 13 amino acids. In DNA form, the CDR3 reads TGTGCCAGCAGCTTGGGACAGCACACTGAAGCTTTCTTT. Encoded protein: CASSLGQHTEAFF.

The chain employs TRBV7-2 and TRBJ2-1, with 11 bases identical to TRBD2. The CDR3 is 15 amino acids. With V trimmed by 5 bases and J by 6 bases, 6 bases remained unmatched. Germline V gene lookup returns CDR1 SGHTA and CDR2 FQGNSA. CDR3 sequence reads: CASSGLAGRSNEQFF. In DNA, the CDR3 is TGTGCCAGCAGCGGACTAGCGGGCCGCTCCAATGAGCAGTTCTTC. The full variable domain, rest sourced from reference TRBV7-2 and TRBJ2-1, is GAGVSQSPSNKVTEKGKDVELRCDPISGHTALYWYRQSLGQGLEFLIYFQGNSAPDKSGLPSDRFSAERTGGSVSTLTIQRTQQEDSAVYLCASSGLAGRSNEQFFGPGTRLTVL.

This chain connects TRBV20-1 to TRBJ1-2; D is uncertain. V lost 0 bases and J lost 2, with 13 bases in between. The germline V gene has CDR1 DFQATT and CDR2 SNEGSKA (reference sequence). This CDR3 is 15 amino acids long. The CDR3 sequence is CSARDPYSGNYGYTF. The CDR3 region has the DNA TGCAGTGCTAGAGATCCCTACAGCGGAAACTATGGCTACACCTTC.

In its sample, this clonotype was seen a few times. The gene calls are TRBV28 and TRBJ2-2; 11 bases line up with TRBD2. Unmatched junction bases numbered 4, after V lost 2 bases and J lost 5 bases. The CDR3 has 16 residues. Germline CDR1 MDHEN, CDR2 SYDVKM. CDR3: CASSLRGLADTGELFF. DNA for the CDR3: TGTGCCAGCAGTTTAAGGGGACTAGCGGATACCGGGGAGCTGTTTTTT. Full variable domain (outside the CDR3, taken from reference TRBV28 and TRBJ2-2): DVKVTQSSRYLVKRTGEKVFLECVQDMDHENMFWYRQDPGLGLRLIYFSYDVKMKEKGDIPEGYSVSREKKERFSLILESASTNQTSMYLCASSLRGLADTGELFFGEGSRLTVL.

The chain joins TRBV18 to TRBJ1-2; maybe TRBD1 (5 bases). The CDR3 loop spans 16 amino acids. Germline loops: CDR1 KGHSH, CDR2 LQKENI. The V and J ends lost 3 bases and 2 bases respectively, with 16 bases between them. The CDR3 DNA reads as TGTGCCAGCTCACCCGATGACAGTTTGTCAAACTATGGCTACACCTTC. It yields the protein CASSPDDSLSNYGYTF.

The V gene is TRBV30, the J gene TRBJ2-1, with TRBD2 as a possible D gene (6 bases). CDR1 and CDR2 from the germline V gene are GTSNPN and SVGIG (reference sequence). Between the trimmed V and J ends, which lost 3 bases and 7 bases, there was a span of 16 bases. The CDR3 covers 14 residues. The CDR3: CAWRPGRTTNEQFF. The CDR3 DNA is TGTGCCTGGAGACCAGGACGGACTACGAATGAGCAGTTCTTC.

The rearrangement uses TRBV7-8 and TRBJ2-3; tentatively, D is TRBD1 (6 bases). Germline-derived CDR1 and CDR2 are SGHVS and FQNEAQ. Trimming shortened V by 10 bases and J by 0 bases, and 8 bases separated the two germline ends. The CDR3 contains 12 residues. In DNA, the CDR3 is TGTGCCACGGACAGTAGCACAGATACGCAGTATTTT. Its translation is CATDSSTDTQYF.

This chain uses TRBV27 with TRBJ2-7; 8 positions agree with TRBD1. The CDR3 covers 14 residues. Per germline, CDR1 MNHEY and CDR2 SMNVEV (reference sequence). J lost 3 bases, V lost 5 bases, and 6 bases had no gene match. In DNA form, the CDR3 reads TGTGCCAGCAGTCCCCCAGGGGGCGGCTACGAGCAGTACTTC. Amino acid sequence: CASSPPGGGYEQYF.

This CDR3 reads CASSVTSGGAYTQYF. The CDR3 DNA follows: TGTGCCAGTAGTGTAACTAGCGGGGGGGCATATACGCAGTATTTT. The V and J genes are TRBV19 and TRBJ2-3; 13 nucleotides align to TRBD2. The junction had 6 bases not matched to a gene; V was cut back by 5 bases and J by 7 bases. CDR3 size: 15 residues. Germline-derived CDR1 and CDR2 are LNHDA and SQIVND (reference sequence).